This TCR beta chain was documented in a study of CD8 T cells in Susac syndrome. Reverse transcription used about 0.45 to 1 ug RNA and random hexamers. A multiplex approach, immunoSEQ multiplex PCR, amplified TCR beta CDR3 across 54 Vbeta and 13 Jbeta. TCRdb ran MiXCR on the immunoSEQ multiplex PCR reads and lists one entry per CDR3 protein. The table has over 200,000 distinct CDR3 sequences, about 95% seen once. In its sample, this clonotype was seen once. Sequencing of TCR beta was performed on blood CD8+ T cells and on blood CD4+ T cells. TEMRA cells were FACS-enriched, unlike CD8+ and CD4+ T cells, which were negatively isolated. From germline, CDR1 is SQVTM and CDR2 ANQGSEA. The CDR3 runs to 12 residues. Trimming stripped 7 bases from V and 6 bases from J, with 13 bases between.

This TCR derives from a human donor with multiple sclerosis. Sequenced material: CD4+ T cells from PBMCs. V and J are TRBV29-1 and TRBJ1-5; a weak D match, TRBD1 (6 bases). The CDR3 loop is CSAGDSSQPQHF. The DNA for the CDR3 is TGCAGCGCAGGGGACTCCAGTCAGCCCCAGCATTTT.